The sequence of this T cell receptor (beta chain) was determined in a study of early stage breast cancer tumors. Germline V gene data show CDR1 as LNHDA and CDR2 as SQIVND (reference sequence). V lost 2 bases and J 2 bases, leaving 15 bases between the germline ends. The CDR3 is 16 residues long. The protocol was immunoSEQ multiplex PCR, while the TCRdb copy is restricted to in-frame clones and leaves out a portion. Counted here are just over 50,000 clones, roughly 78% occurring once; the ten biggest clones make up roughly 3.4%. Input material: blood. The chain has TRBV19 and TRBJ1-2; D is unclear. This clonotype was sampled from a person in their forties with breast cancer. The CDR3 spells CASSIILSLNNYGYTF. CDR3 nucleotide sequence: TGTGCCAGTAGTATAATCCTCAGCCTAAACAACTATGGCTACACCTTC.